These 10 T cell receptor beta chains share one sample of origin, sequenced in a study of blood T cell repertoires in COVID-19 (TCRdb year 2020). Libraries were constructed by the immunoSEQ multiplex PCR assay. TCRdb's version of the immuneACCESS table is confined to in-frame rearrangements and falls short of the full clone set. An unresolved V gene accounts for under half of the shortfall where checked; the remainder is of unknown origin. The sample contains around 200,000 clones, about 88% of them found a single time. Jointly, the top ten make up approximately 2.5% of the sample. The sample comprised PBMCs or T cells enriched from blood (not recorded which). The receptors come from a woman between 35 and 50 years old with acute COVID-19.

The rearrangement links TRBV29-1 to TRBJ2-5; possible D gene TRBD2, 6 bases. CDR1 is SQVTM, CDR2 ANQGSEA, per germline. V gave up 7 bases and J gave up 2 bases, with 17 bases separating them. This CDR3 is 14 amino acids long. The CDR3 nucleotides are TGCAGCGGAGGGTCCGGGGGTTTGCAAGAGACCCAGTACTTC. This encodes CSGGSGGLQETQYF.

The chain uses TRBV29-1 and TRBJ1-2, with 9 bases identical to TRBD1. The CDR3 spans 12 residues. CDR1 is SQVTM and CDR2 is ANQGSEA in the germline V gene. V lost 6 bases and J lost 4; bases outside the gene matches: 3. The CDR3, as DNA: TGCAGCGTAAAGACAGGGGGCTATGGCTACACCTTC. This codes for CSVKTGGYGYTF.

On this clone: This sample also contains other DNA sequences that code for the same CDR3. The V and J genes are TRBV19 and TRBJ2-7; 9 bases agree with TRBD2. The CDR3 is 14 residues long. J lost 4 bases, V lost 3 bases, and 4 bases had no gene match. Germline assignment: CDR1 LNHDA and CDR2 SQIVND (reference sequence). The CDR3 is CASSIGAGGYEQYF. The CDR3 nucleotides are TGTGCCAGTAGTATTGGAGCGGGGGGTTACGAGCAGTACTTC.

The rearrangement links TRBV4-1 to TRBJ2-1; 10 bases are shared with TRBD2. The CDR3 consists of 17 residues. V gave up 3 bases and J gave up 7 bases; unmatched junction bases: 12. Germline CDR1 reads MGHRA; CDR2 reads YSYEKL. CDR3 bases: TGCGCCAGCAGCCATGCTGGAGCGGGGGGGCCTGGGAATGAGCAGTTCTTC. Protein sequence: CASSHAGAGGPGNEQFF.

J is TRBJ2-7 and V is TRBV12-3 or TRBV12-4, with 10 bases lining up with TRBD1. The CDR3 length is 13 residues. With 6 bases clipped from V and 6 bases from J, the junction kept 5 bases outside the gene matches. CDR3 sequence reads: CASSSGTGVEQYF. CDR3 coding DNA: TGTGCCAGCAGCTCCGGGACAGGGGTCGAGCAGTACTTC.

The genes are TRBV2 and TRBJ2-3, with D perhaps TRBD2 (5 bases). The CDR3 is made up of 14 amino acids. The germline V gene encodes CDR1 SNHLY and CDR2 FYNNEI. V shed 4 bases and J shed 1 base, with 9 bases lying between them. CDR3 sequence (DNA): TGTGCCAGCAGTGTTCTCGGGGGCACAGATACGCAGTATTTT. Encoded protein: CASSVLGGTDTQYF.

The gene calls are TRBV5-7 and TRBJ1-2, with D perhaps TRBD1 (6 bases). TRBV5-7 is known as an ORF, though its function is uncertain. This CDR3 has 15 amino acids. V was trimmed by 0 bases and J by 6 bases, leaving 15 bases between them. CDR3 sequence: CASSLEDHRVNGYTF. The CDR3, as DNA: TGTGCCAGCAGCTTGGAGGACCACAGGGTGAATGGCTACACCTTC.

The CDR3 spells CASSFSGSYTGELFF. For the CDR3, the DNA is TGTGCCAGCAGCTTTAGCGGGAGTTATACCGGGGAGCTGTTTTTT. V gene TRBV5-6 combines with J gene TRBJ2-2; 9 bases are shared with TRBD2. The CDR3 sequence is 15 residues long. The V and J ends lost 2 bases and 5 bases, in that order; junction bases with no gene match: 4. Germline V gene lookup returns CDR1 SGHDT and CDR2 YYEEEE.

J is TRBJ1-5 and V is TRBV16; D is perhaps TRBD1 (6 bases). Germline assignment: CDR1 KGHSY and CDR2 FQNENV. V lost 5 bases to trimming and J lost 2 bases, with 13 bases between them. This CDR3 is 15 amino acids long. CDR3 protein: CASSFRGLGNQPQHF. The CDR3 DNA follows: TGTGCCAGCAGCTTCAGGGGTTTAGGCAATCAGCCCCAGCATTTT. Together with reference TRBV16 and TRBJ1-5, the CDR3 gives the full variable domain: GEEVAQTPKHLVRGEGQKAKLYCAPIKGHSYVFWYQQVLKNEFKFLISFQNENVFDETGMPKERFSAKCLPNSPCSLEIQATKLEDSAVYFCASSFRGLGNQPQHFGDGTRLSIL.

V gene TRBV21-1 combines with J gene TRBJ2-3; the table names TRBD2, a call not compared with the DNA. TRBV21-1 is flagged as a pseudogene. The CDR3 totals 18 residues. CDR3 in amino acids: CASSKARVSGTFTDTQYF. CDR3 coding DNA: TGTGCCAGCAGCAAAGCCCGTGTTAGCGGCACCTTCACAGATACGCAGTATTTT.